This TCR beta chain was recovered during a study of OX40 agonist ivuxolimab in advanced cancers. V lost 0 bases, J lost 4 bases, and 12 bases lay in between. The CDR3 length is 15 residues. The germline V gene encodes CDR1 MNHEY and CDR2 SVGAGI. This clone was seen a single time. This table comes from immunoSEQ multiplex PCR, and its TCRdb copy is limited to in-frame clones, with some not included. The table records tens of thousands of clones, about nine tenths of them present only once. The chain couples TRBV6-5 to TRBJ1-1; D not resolved. The source of this sequence is an adult with an advanced solid tumor such as melanoma, head and neck, liver or kidney cancer. Sequencing used CD4+ or CD8+ T cells sorted from blood, obtained in a trial of the OX40 agonist ivuxolimab. As DNA, the CDR3 is TGTGCCAGCAGTTACTCGATTGGGGTCGGCACTGAAGCTTTCTTT. It translates to CASSYSIGVGTEAFF.